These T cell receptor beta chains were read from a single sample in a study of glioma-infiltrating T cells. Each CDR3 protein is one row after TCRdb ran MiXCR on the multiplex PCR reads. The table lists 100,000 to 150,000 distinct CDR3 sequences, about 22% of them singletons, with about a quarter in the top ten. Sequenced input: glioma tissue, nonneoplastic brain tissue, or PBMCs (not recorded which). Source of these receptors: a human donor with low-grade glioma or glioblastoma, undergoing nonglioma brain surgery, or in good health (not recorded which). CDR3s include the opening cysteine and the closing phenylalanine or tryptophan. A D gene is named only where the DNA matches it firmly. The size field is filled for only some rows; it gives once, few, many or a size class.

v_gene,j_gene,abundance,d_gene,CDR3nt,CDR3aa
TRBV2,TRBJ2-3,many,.,TGTGCCAGCAGTGAAACAGATACGCAGTATTTT,CASSETDTQYF
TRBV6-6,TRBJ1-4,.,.,TGTGCCAGCAGTTACGGGGGCAGGAATAATGAAAAACTGTTTTTT,CASSYGGRNNEKLFF
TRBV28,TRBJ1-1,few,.,TGTGCCAGCAGCCCTAGGACAGCCTGGGCTGAAGCTTTCTTT,CASSPRTAWAEAFF
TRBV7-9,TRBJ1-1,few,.,TGTGCCAGCAGCGTCTCGGGGGATGAAGCTTTCTTT,CASSVSGDEAFF
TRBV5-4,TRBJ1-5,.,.,TGTGCCAGCAGCTTGGAGGGGGACGGTCAGCCCCAGCATTTT,CASSLEGDGQPQHF
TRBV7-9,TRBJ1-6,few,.,TGTGCCAGCAGCCTGCTGAGTACTAATTCACCCCTCCACTTT,CASSLLSTNSPLHF
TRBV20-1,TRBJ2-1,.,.,TGCAGTGCTAGAGATCTGGGCCAATTTACCAACAATGAGCAGTTCTTC,CSARDLGQFTNNEQFF
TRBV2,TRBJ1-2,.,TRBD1,TGTGCCAGCAGTGACCATCAAGGGACAGGGCCTAACTATGGCTACACCTTC,CASSDHQGTGPNYGYTF
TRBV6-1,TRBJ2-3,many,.,TGTGCCAGCAGTGAGCAGCGTCGTGATACGCAGTATTTT,CASSEQRRDTQYF
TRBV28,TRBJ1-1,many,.,TGTGCCAGCAGGGAGGGAACAAGGATGAACACTGAAGCTTTCTTT,CASREGTRMNTEAFF
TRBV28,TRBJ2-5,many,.,TGTGCCAGCCTTACCGCCCAAGAGACCCAGTACTTC,CASLTAQETQYF
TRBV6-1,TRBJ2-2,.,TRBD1,TGTGCCAGCAGAAGGGACAGGGGGGACACCGGGGAGCTGTTTTTT,CASRRDRGDTGELFF
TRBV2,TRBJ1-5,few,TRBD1,TGTGCCAGCACTATCAGGGGGCTCAGCAATCAGCCCCAGCATTTT,CASTIRGLSNQPQHF
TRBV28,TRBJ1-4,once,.,TGTGCCAGCAGTTTAGTCAGCGGGTCAGATGAAAAACTGTTTTTT,CASSLVSGSDEKLFF
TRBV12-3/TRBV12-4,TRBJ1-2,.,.,TGTGCCAGCGGTGGGGGCTTTAACTATGGCTACACCTTC,CASGGGFNYGYTF
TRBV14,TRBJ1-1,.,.,TGTGCCAGCAGCCAAGCTGAGGGCCGAGGGACTGAAGATTTCTTT,CASSQAEGRGTEDFF
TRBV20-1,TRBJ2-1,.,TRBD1,TGCAGTGCTAGAGACCCGACAGGGAGTGACGAGCAGTTCTTC,CSARDPTGSDEQFF
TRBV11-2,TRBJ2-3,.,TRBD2,TGTGCCAGCAGCTTTACCTCTAGCGGGGGGGCCGATACGCAGTATTTT,CASSFTSSGGADTQYF
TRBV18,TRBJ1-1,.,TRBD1,TGTGCCAGCTCACCGGGGGGACAGATGAACACTGAAGCTTTCTTT,CASSPGGQMNTEAFF
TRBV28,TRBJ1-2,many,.,TGTGCCATCCCGGACAGTGAAGGCGGCTATGGCTACACCTTC,CAIPDSEGGYGYTF
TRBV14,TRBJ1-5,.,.,TGTGCCAGCAGCCCCGCGGGCGGCAATCAGCCCCATCATTTT,CASSPAGGNQPHHF
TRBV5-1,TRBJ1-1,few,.,TGCGCCAGCAGCCCAGGACTCGGGGGGGCAGCGTCGGGAACTGAAGCTTTCTTT,CASSPGLGGAASGTEAFF
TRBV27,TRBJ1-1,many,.,TGTGCCAGCAGTCATGCGGGGGCGGAAGCTTTCTTT,CASSHAGAEAFF
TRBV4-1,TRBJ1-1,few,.,TGCGCCAGCAGCCAAGTTGGAGTAGACACTGAAGCTTTCTTT,CASSQVGVDTEAFF
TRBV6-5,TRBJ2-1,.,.,TGTGCCAGCATTAGGATCAGGGGAGACTCCAATGAGCAGTTCTTC,CASIRIRGDSNEQFF
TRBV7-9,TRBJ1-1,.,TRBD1,TGTGCCGGGGGACAGAGGCTACCGAACACTGAAGCTTTCTTT,CAGGQRLPNTEAFF
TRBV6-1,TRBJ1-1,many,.,TGTGCCAGCAGTTGGGAGGGTATTTTGAACACTGAAGCTTTCTTT,CASSWEGILNTEAFF
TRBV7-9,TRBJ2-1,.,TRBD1,TGTGCTAGCAGCTTGGGACAGGCCTACGATGAGCAGTTCTTC,CASSLGQAYDEQFF
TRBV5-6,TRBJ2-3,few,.,TGTGCCAGTGCGGCCAGAGTCACAGATACGCAGTATTTT,CASAARVTDTQYF
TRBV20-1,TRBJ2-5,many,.,TGCAGTGCTGTAGACGAGACCCAGTACTTC,CSAVDETQYF
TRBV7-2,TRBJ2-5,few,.,TGTGCCAGCAGCCTAGATGGGCAAAAGACCCAGTACTTC,CASSLDGQKTQYF
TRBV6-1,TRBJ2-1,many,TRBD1,TGTGCCAGCAGATCGGGACAGCCTTACAATGAGCAGTTCTTC,CASRSGQPYNEQFF
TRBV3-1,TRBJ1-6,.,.,TGTGCCAGCAGGCCCAAGAGCTCCTATAATTCACCCCTCCACTTT,CASRPKSSYNSPLHF
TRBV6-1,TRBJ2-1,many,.,TGTGCCAGCAGCCCCAGGGGACTAAGCTCCTACAATGAGCAGTTCTTC,CASSPRGLSSYNEQFF
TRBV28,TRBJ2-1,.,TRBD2,TGTGCCAGCAGTTTTTCAGCGGGGGGGCAGGGTGAGCAGTTCTTC,CASSFSAGGQGEQFF
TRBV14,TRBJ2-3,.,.,TGTGCCAGCAGCCAATACTACACAGATACGCAGTATTTT,CASSQYYTDTQYF
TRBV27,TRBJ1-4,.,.,TGTGCCAGCAGTTCCCGATCCACTAATGAAAAACTGTTTTTT,CASSSRSTNEKLFF
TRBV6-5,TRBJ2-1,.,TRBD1,TGTGCCAGCAGTTACGCCGGACAGGGAAGTTACAATGAGCAGTTCTTC,CASSYAGQGSYNEQFF
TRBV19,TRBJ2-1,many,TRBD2,TGTGCCAGTAGGGGTGGGACTAGTTGGTTCCATGAGCAGTTCTTC,CASRGGTSWFHEQFF
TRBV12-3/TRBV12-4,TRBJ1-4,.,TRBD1,TGTGCCAGCAGTCCCGGTTTAAGGACAGGGGGTGAAAAACTGTTTTTT,CASSPGLRTGGEKLFF
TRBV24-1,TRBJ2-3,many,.,TGTGCCACCAGTGATCGGACTCTAGTTAGAGATACGCAGTATTTT,CATSDRTLVRDTQYF
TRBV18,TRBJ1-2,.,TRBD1,TGTGCCAGCTCACCGGGCGACAGGGTTGATGGCTACACCTTC,CASSPGDRVDGYTF
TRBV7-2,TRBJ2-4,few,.,TGTGCCAGCAGCTTATCACGCGGAAACAAAAACATTCAGTACTTC,CASSLSRGNKNIQYF
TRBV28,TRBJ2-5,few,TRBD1,TGTGCCAGCATTAAGGGGGCCCTAGAGACCCAGTACTTC,CASIKGALETQYF
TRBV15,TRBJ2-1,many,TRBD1,TGTGCCACCAGCAGCACACCCGGGGACAGCGATTCCTACAATGAGCAGTTCTTC,CATSSTPGDSDSYNEQFF
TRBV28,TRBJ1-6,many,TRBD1,TGTGCCAGCATCTTAGACAGGGTCCGTTCACCCCTCCACTTT,CASILDRVRSPLHF
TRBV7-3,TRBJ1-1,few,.,TGTGCCAGCAGCCTGGACGGATACACTGAAGCTTTCTTT,CASSLDGYTEAFF
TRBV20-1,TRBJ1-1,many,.,TGCAGTGCTAGAGGGACATACGTTACTGAAGCTTTCTTT,CSARGTYVTEAFF
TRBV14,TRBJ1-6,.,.,TGTGCCAGCAGCCAGCGGGCTCTCAGCTATAATTCACCCCTCCACTTT,CASSQRALSYNSPLHF
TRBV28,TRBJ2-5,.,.,TGTGCCAGCAGCTCTACCCCGTGGAGGGAGACCCAGTACTTC,CASSSTPWRETQYF
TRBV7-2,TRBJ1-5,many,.,TGTGCCAGCAGCTTGGGGGGACGAACCAATCAGCCCCAGCATTTT,CASSLGGRTNQPQHF
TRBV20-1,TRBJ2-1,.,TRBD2,TGCAGTGCTAGATTCCCTAGCGGTGGCTACAATGAGCAGTTCTTC,CSARFPSGGYNEQFF
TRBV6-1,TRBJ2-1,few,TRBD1,TGTGCCAGCAGTGGAGCGACAGGGAGAGCCTACAATGAGCAGTTCTTC,CASSGATGRAYNEQFF